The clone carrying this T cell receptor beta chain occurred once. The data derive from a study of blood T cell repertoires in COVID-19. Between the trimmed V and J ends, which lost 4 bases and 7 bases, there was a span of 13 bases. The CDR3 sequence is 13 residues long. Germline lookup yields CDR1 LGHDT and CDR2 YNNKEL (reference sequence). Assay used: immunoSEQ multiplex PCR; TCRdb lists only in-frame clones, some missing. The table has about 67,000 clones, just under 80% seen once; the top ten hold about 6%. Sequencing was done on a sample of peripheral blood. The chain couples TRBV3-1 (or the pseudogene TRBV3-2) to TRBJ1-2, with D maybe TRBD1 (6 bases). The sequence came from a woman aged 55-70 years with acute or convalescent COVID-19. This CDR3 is CASSPSGGAGYTF. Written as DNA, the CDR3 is TGTGCCAGCAGCCCTTCCGGGGGGGCTGGCTACACCTTC.